The 9 T cell receptor beta chains listed next were all sequenced from one sample in a study of response to subunit inactivated influenza vaccine. One entry per CDR3 protein results from TCRdb running MiXCR on the RT-PCR reads. The table has 630,000 or so distinct CDR3 sequences, about a sixth seen once. Specimen: PBMCs from blood, collected 11 to 12 days after vaccination. The receptors derive from a man over 45 who received an inactivated influenza vaccine.

This clonotype has a handful of counts. The J gene is TRBJ2-7, the V gene TRBV10-3; perhaps TRBD2 as D (6 bases). The CDR3 runs to 15 residues. The V end was cut by 0 bases, the J end by 3 bases, with 12 bases between. Germline loops: CDR1 ENHRY, CDR2 SYGVKD. The CDR3 here is CAISESRVAVYEQYF. CDR3 nucleotide sequence: TGTGCCATCAGTGAGTCAAGGGTAGCGGTCTACGAGCAGTACTTC.

The CDR3 sequence is CASSQVGPYNEQFF. The CDR3, as DNA: TGTGCCAGCAGCCAAGTGGGACCTTACAATGAGCAGTTCTTC. The chain is built from TRBV4-2 and TRBJ2-1; tentatively, D is TRBD1 or TRBD2 (5 bases each). The CDR3 contains 14 residues. V lost 1 base and J 4 bases, leaving 8 bases between the germline ends. CDR1 and CDR2 from the germline V gene are LGHNA and YNFKEQ.

This clonotype has more than one count but fewer than ten. The gene calls are TRBV11-1 and TRBJ2-1; 8 nucleotides agree with TRBD2. The junction had 16 bases not matched to a gene; V was cut back by 2 bases and J by 7 bases. The germline CDR1 and CDR2 sequences are SGHAT and FQDESV (reference sequence). The CDR3 is 18 amino acids. The CDR3 loop is CASSLIGGASGSSNEQFF. CDR3 sequence (DNA): TGTGCCAGCAGCTTAATCGGGGGAGCCAGCGGGAGCTCTAATGAGCAGTTCTTC.

This clonotype was seen only a few times. The chain carries TRBV20-1 and TRBJ2-7; 13 nucleotides align to TRBD2. Trimming cost V 3 bases and J 4 bases; bases outside gene matches: 9. Germline V CDR1 and CDR2: DFQATT, SNEGSKA (reference sequence). The CDR3 runs to 16 residues. This CDR3 is CSARSRTSGSSYEQYF. In DNA, the CDR3 is TGCAGTGCTAGGTCGCGGACTAGCGGGAGTTCATACGAGCAGTACTTC.

The rearrangement joins TRBV5-1 to TRBJ2-3, with a tentative D call TRBD2 (5 bases). The CDR3 loop spans 15 amino acids. The germline gives CDR1 SGHRS, CDR2 YFSETQ. Trimming took off 4 bases at V and 2 bases at J, with 14 bases between the two ends. CDR3 bases: TGCGCCAGCAGCCATGACGGGGATTACACAGATACGCAGTATTTT. Protein: CASSHDGDYTDTQYF.

This chain joins TRBV9 and TRBJ2-7; perhaps TRBD1 as D (6 bases). Germline values: CDR1 SGDLS, CDR2 YYNGEE. Trimming pared 4 bases from V and 6 bases from J, leaving 20 bases between. The CDR3 is 15 residues long. CDR3 amino acids: CASSPQGRIVSEQYF. CDR3 nucleotide sequence: TGTGCCAGCAGCCCTCAGGGGCGGATTGTCTCCGAGCAGTACTTC.

This clonotype appeared a few times. The chain recombines TRBV6-6 with TRBJ1-4, with a weak D call TRBD1 (6 bases). The V gene lost 6 bases and the J gene lost 8 bases, with 13 bases spanning the gap. This CDR3 is built from 13 residues. CDR1 is MNHNY and CDR2 is SVGAGI in the germline V gene (reference sequence). The CDR3 here is CASRSVQGEKLFF. CDR3 coding DNA: TGTGCCAGCAGATCAGTTCAGGGGGAAAAACTGTTTTTT.

This clonotype came up a few times. In DNA form, the CDR3 reads TGTGCCACCAGTGACCGAACACACAACCAAGAGACCCAGTACTTC. This sequence encodes CATSDRTHNQETQYF. The chain recombines TRBV24-1 with TRBJ2-5; unclear D gene. V was cut by 4 bases and J by 0 bases, with 11 bases left in between. Germline V gene lookup returns CDR1 KGHDR and CDR2 SFDVKD. The length of the CDR3 is 15 residues.

The chain carries TRBV3-1 and TRBJ2-1; TRBD2 aligns across 9 bases. The V segment lost 1 base and the J segment 9 bases; nucleotides outside the gene matches: 10. Germline V gene lookup returns CDR1 LGHDT and CDR2 YNNKEL (reference sequence). The CDR3 is 16 amino acids. The CDR3 loop reads CASSQVGGGAFGEQFF. Written as DNA, the CDR3 is TGTGCCAGCAGCCAAGTCGGCGGGGGGGCTTTTGGTGAGCAGTTCTTC.